This passage covers 26 T cell receptor beta chains from one sample sequenced in a study of vaccination and CD4 T cells after COVID-19. These receptors' antigens are unknown. The Oncomine TCR Beta short-read assay sequenced DNA from cultured CD4+ T cells. Via MiXCR, TCRdb re-called the PCR reads, giving one row per CDR3 protein. The table includes 9,000 to 13,000 distinct CDR3 sequences, over 35% detected once. Specified treatment: approximately 10-day PBMC culture with coronavirus spike peptide pools or control peptides (ViraFEST assay). The sample consisted of CD4+ T cells from blood, cultured in vitro. These TCRs come from a human donor who had recovered from COVID-19.

The CDR3 DNA reads as TGTGCCTGGAGTGTACTAGGGAGCCCCCTAATCGACTATGGCTACACCTTC. As protein: CAWSVLGSPLIDYGYTF. This chain uses TRBV30 with TRBJ1-2, with D hard to call. V lost 0 bases, J lost 3 bases, and 20 bases lay in between. From germline, CDR1 is GTSNPN and CDR2 SVGIG (reference sequence). The CDR3 length is 17 residues.

V is TRBV19 and J is TRBJ2-3; 11 bases are shared with TRBD1. The V and J ends lost 1 base and 5 bases, in that order; junction bases with no gene match: 5. Germline V CDR1 and CDR2: LNHDA, SQIVND (reference sequence). The length of the CDR3 is 16 residues. The CDR3 bases are TGTGCCAGTAGTATAGCAGGGACAGGGGGTCAAGATACGCAGTATTTT. It yields the protein CASSIAGTGGQDTQYF.

Comment on this clonotype: The CDR3 does not close with the conserved phenylalanine or tryptophan, likely indicating a read error. The rearrangement joins TRBV20-1 to TRBJ2-5; D not certain. The CDR3 contains 13 residues. V gave up 3 bases and J gave up 5 bases, with 13 bases separating them. Germline lookup yields CDR1 DFQATT and CDR2 SNEGSKA (reference sequence). In DNA form, the CDR3 reads TGCAGTGCTAGTCAGAACTCCGGGGAGACCCAGTACTCC. Amino acids: CSASQNSGETQYS.

V and J are TRBV20-1 and TRBJ1-5; TRBD1 aligns across 8 bases. The germline gives CDR1 DFQATT, CDR2 SNEGSKA (reference sequence). The CDR3 has 14 amino acids. V gave up 6 bases and J gave up 4 bases; unmatched junction bases: 8. The CDR3 region is CSAAQGERNQPQHF. DNA of the CDR3: TGCAGTGCCGCACAGGGGGAAAGAAATCAGCCCCAGCATTTT.

V is TRBV6-2 or TRBV6-3 and J is TRBJ2-6; unclear D gene. Germline V gene lookup returns CDR1 MNHEY and CDR2 SVGEGT. V was cut by 8 bases and J by 0 bases, with 14 bases left in between. This CDR3 is 16 amino acids long. The CDR3: CASGSIVSSGANVLTF. As DNA, the CDR3 is TGTGCCAGCGGCAGTATAGTTTCCTCTGGGGCCAACGTCCTGACTTTC.

This clonotype has only a few counts. This chain joins TRBV27 and TRBJ1-5; D uncertain. The CDR3 is 16 amino acids. The V end was cut by 4 bases, the J end by 6 bases, with 19 bases between. Germline loops: CDR1 MNHEY, CDR2 SMNVEV (reference sequence). CDR3 amino acids: CASSSVLPSRGQPQHF. The CDR3 nucleotides read TGTGCCAGCAGTTCGGTCCTTCCAAGTCGGGGTCAGCCCCAGCATTTT.

This clonotype was seen a few times. The chain couples TRBV20-1 to TRBJ1-6; TRBD1 matches 7 bases. The CDR3 totals 12 residues. The V gene's germline CDR1 is DFQATT and CDR2 SNEGSKA (reference sequence). The V gene end was trimmed by 6 bases and the J gene end by 10 bases; junction bases not matched to a gene: 6. The CDR3 spells CSARQGNSPLHF. In nucleotides, the CDR3 is TGCAGTGCGAGACAGGGAAACTCACCCCTCCACTTT.

The V call is TRBV4-1, the J call TRBJ1-4; 7 bases agree with TRBD1. V lost 8 bases and J lost 7; bases outside the gene matches: 10. CDR1 and CDR2 from the germline V gene are MGHRA and YSYEKL. The CDR3 runs 14 residues. The CDR3 coding sequence is TGCGCCAGCTCTTCCGGGACAGTTGGTGAAAAACTGTTTTTT. Translated: CASSSGTVGEKLFF.

This clonotype was seen only a few times. The V gene is TRBV7-6, the J gene TRBJ2-1; either TRBD1 or TRBD2 may supply D (7 bases each). The V end was cut by 5 bases, the J end by 13 bases, with 21 bases between. The CDR3 runs to 14 residues. The germline V gene has CDR1 SGHVS and CDR2 FNYEAQ. DNA for the CDR3: TGTGCCAGCAGCCTGACGACAGGGAGGGCGGGACAGTTCTTC. Translation gives CASSLTTGRAGQFF.

A few counts support this clonotype. CDR3 DNA sequence: TGCGCCAGCAGCGGACGCCGGGACAGGGGCCTTACCTTCAATAGGACTGAAGCTTTCTTT. It specifies CASSGRRDRGLTFNRTEAFF. J is TRBJ1-1 and V is TRBV5-1; 10 positions agree with TRBD1. Germline V CDR1 and CDR2: SGHRS, YFSETQ. This CDR3 region has 20 residues. V shed 4 bases, J shed 5 bases, and the junction held 23 bases outside the gene matches.

The chain has TRBV6-5 and TRBJ2-7; maybe TRBD1 (6 bases). Per the germline V gene, CDR1 is MNHEY and CDR2 is SVGAGI. The CDR3 covers 16 residues. Trimming removed 4 bases at V and 3 bases at J, with 19 bases between. In DNA form, the CDR3 reads TGTGCCAGCAGTTCTAATCTAGACAGGATAAGCTACGAGCAGTACTTC. This codes for CASSSNLDRISYEQYF.

J is TRBJ1-2 and V is TRBV2; TRBD1 aligns across 11 bases. CDR3 length equals 15 residues. Germline V lookup: CDR1 SNHLY, CDR2 FYNNEI. The V segment lost 5 bases and the J segment 7 bases; nucleotides outside the gene matches: 9. This chain's CDR3 is CASSLLGQGVVGYTF. The CDR3 DNA follows: TGTGCCAGCAGTCTTTTGGGACAGGGGGTGGTTGGCTACACCTTC.

This clonotype was found a few times. The chain links TRBV7-8 to TRBJ2-5, with TRBD1 as a possible D gene (7 bases). The ends were cut back, 5 bases at V and 2 bases at J, with 15 bases in the middle. In germline, CDR1 is SGHVS, CDR2 FQNEAQ. The CDR3 length is 15 residues. CDR3 nucleotides: TGTGCCAGCAGCCCACAGGGGACTTCTCAAGAGACCCAGTACTTC. Translated: CASSPQGTSQETQYF.

This clonotype was detected a few times. This chain links TRBV11-3 with TRBJ2-5; no firm D call. This CDR3 has 16 amino acids. The V end lost 1 base, the J end lost 1 base, and 13 bases lay between the germline ends. Per germline, CDR1 SGHNT and CDR2 YENEEA. The CDR3 bases are TGTGCCAGCAGCTTAGGGGCAGGCAATACCCAAGAGACCCAGTACTTC. This translates into CASSLGAGNTQETQYF.

The CDR3 reads CASRIGTASYEQYF. For the CDR3, the DNA is TGTGCCAGCAGAATTGGGACAGCGTCCTACGAGCAGTACTTC. This rearrangement joins TRBV6-2 or TRBV6-3 to TRBJ2-7, with TRBD1 identical over 7 bases. The CDR3 runs to 14 residues. Germline CDR1 is MNHEY and CDR2 is SVGEGT. J was trimmed by 1 base and V by 6 bases; bases with no gene match: 6.

The chain joins TRBV2 to TRBJ1-3; D call uncertain. Trimming left V 5 bases short and J 7 bases short, with 12 bases between. CDR3 length: 13 amino acids. Germline values: CDR1 SNHLY, CDR2 FYNNEI. Here the CDR3 reads CASSLGFGNTIYF. The CDR3 DNA is TGTGCCAGCAGTCTGGGGTTCGGGAACACCATATATTTT.

V usage is TRBV11-3 and J usage is TRBJ2-1; 12 nucleotides match TRBD2. The CDR3 runs 16 residues. V was pared by 5 bases and J by 4 bases, with 6 bases of the junction left unmatched. Germline lookup yields CDR1 SGHNT and CDR2 YENEEA. The DNA of the CDR3 is TGTGCCAGCAGCCCCGGACTAGCGGGGCAGTACAATGAGCAGTTCTTC. It yields the protein CASSPGLAGQYNEQFF.

The chain carries TRBV12-3 or TRBV12-4 and TRBJ2-3, with a tentative D call TRBD2 (5 bases). The ends were cut back, 8 bases at V and 0 bases at J, with 18 bases in the middle. The CDR3 extends over 16 amino acids. CDR3: CASSPGSPSSTDTQYF. CDR3 bases: TGTGCCAGCTCCCCGGGGAGCCCTTCCAGCACAGATACGCAGTATTTT.

The rearrangement joins TRBV12-3 or TRBV12-4 to TRBJ2-2; D unresolved. CDR3 length: 11 residues. Trimming shortened V by 6 bases and J by 8 bases, and 7 bases separated the two germline ends. CDR3 sequence reads: CASRQAGELFF. Written as DNA, the CDR3 is TGTGCCAGCAGGCAAGCAGGGGAGCTGTTTTTT.

This chain connects TRBV5-6 to TRBJ1-2; a possible D gene is TRBD1 (6 bases). Looked up from germline, CDR1 is SGHDT and CDR2 is YYEEEE. This CDR3 comprises 13 residues. Trimming removed 4 bases at V and 11 bases at J, with 18 bases between. DNA of the CDR3: TGTGCCAGCAGCGGCAAGAGCGGGGGCACGTACACCTTC. Translating it yields CASSGKSGGTYTF.

The V call is TRBV19, the J call TRBJ1-2; TRBD1 matches at 8 bases. This CDR3 contains 12 residues. The junction had 5 bases not matched to a gene; V was cut back by 7 bases and J by 7 bases. Germline CDR1 is LNHDA and CDR2 is SQIVND (reference sequence). CDR3 loop: CASTDRDRGYTF. CDR3 in DNA: TGTGCCAGTACGGACAGGGATCGTGGCTACACCTTC.

The sample holds a few counts of this clonotype. The chain carries TRBV24-1 and TRBJ1-1, with 8 positions matching TRBD1. This CDR3 has 13 residues. V was pared by 9 bases and J by 8 bases, with 10 bases of the junction left unmatched. Germline V gene data show CDR1 as KGHDR and CDR2 as SFDVKD. CDR3 in amino acids: CATQYRQGSEAFF. As DNA, the CDR3 is TGTGCCACCCAATACCGACAGGGGTCGGAAGCTTTCTTT.

This clonotype has just a few counts. The chain is built from TRBV19 and TRBJ2-3; 9 bases align to TRBD2. The CDR3 has 17 amino acids. V lost 3 bases, J lost 0 bases, and 7 bases stayed unmatched. Per the germline V gene, CDR1 is LNHDA and CDR2 is SQIVND (reference sequence). CDR3: CASSIGGGGASTDTQYF. The CDR3 nucleotides are TGTGCCAGTAGTATCGGGGGCGGGGGGGCAAGCACAGATACGCAGTATTTT.

The V gene is TRBV5-1, the J gene TRBJ2-3; D possibly corresponds to TRBD2 (6 bases). The CDR3 contains 16 residues. Trimming took 1 base from V and 0 from J, leaving 12 bases between them. The V gene's germline CDR1 is SGHRS and CDR2 YFSETQ. The CDR3 DNA reads TGCGCCAGCAGCTTGCCATCAGCGGGTAGCACAGATACGCAGTATTTT. Translation gives CASSLPSAGSTDTQYF.

This clonotype was seen more than once but under ten times. The chain employs TRBV10-3 and TRBJ1-2; no firm D call. The length of the CDR3 is 16 residues. The V end lost 0 bases, the J end lost 0 bases, and 11 bases lay between the germline ends. CDR1 is ENHRY, CDR2 SYGVKD, per germline. CDR3 in amino acids: CAISESLSKSNYGYTF. CDR3 bases: TGTGCCATCAGTGAGTCATTGAGTAAGTCTAACTATGGCTACACCTTC.

This clonotype was seen only a few times. The chain links TRBV6-2 or TRBV6-3 to TRBJ2-2, with 15 bases lining up with TRBD2. V trimming: 5 bases; J trimming: 1 base; junction bases outside the gene matches: 5. Germline V lookup: CDR1 MNHEY, CDR2 SVGEGT. The CDR3 has 18 amino acids. Written as DNA, the CDR3 is TGTGCCAGCAGTGCCGGGACTAGCGGGGGGCAGAACACCGGGGAGCTGTTTTTT. This sequence encodes CASSAGTSGGQNTGELFF.